The rows below give T cell receptor beta chains drawn from one sample of a study of T-cell memory formation after mild COVID-19. TCRdb redid the calling of the 5' RACE reads with MiXCR, one entry per CDR3 protein. The table includes 350,000 to 500,000 distinct CDR3 sequences, 20% to 25% detected once. The sequencing sample was made of PBMCs or a T cell subset sorted from them (not recorded which). These receptors came from an adult woman who had mild COVID-19 (a few samples of this study predate the infection). Cell type and time point are not known. Each CDR3 is given with its conserved first and last residue. The order of the fields is CDR3 length, clone size, D gene, V gene, J gene, CDR3 DNA, CDR3 protein. The D gene is left open where the match is weak. Only part of the rows carry a size: once, few, many, or a class if the clone is expanded.

16	.	TRBD1	TRBV20-1	TRBJ1-6	TGCAGTGCGCGTCGGACAGGGGTGATTGATAATTCACCCCTCCACTTT	CSARRTGVIDNSPLHF
12	.	.	TRBV12-3/TRBV12-4	TRBJ2-1	TGTGCCAGCAGCTCCGCGGAGGCCCGGCAGTTCTTC	CASSSAEARQFF
12	.	.	TRBV29-1	TRBJ2-7	TGCAGCGTTACAGGAAAGGGCTACGAGCAGTACTTC	CSVTGKGYEQYF
13	few	TRBD2	TRBV12-3/TRBV12-4	TRBJ2-7	TGTGCCAGCAGGCGGGGGGCCTCCTACGAGCAGTACTTC	CASRRGASYEQYF
15	.	TRBD1	TRBV4-1	TRBJ2-3	TGCGCCAGCAGCCTGGGGACAGGATCGGTAGATACGCAGTATTTT	CASSLGTGSVDTQYF
14	.	TRBD2	TRBV19	TRBJ2-5	TGTGCCAGTAGTCAACTAGCGTCGGTCGAGACCCAGTACTTC	CASSQLASVETQYF
15	.	.	TRBV20-1	TRBJ1-2	TGCAGTGCTAGGGTCTCCACCGGGACGCGGTATGGCTACACCTTC	CSARVSTGTRYGYTF
13	few	.	TRBV29-1	TRBJ2-7	TGCAGCGTTGATTGGACACCTGCCTACGAGCAGTACTTC	CSVDWTPAYEQYF
16	few	TRBD2	TRBV7-7	TRBJ2-3	TGTGCCAGCAGCCGACTAGCGGGGGGCGCGGCAGATACGCAGTATTTT	CASSRLAGGAADTQYF
11	many	.	TRBV3-1	TRBJ2-7	TGTGCCAGCAGCCAAGTTAGCGAGCAGTACTTC	CASSQVSEQYF
17	few	.	TRBV7-9	TRBJ1-1	TGTGCCAGCAGCTTGCGACAGAGATATTTAGAGAACACTGAAGCTTTCTTT	CASSLRQRYLENTEAFF
11	.	.	TRBV24-1	TRBJ2-1	TGTGCCACCAGTGTGGTCAATGAGCAGTTCTTC	CATSVVNEQFF
15	.	.	TRBV9	TRBJ2-7	TGTGCCAGCAGCGTAGAACCCTTCCGCACCTACGAGCAGTACTTC	CASSVEPFRTYEQYF
13	many	.	TRBV7-3	TRBJ2-1	TGTGCCAGCAGCTCCGGGACCTACAATGAGCAGTTCTTC	CASSSGTYNEQFF
22	few	TRBD2	TRBV20-1	TRBJ2-4	TGCAGTGCTAGTGTATATACTAGCGGGAAGCGAAACAAAACCCTAGCCAAAAACATTCAGTACTTC	CSASVYTSGKRNKTLAKNIQYF
14	few	.	TRBV20-1	TRBJ2-7	TGCAGTGCTAGTCCACAGCCTTCTTCTTACGAGCAGTACTTC	CSASPQPSSYEQYF
14	.	.	TRBV27	TRBJ2-2	TGTGCCAGCAGTTTATCGTTTGGCACCGGGGAGCTGTTTTTT	CASSLSFGTGELFF
13	.	.	TRBV3-1	TRBJ1-5	TGTGCCAGCAGCCATGGGGGGGATCAGCCCCAGCATTTT	CASSHGGDQPQHF
17	few	TRBD2	TRBV20-1	TRBJ2-7	TGCAGTGCGGGAGGGTCCGGACTAGCGGGAGTGGGCTCCGAGCAGTACTTC	CSAGGSGLAGVGSEQYF
16	.	.	TRBV6-5	TRBJ2-7	TGTGCCAGCAGTTACTCTAGAGGGAGTTACTCCTACGAGCAGTACTTC	CASSYSRGSYSYEQYF
13	.	.	TRBV7-3	TRBJ2-3	TGTGCCAGCAGCGCCTGGGACTCCAATACGCAGTATTTT	CASSAWDSNTQYF
15	.	TRBD1	TRBV11-2	TRBJ1-1	TGTGCCAGCAGCCCCGCCGGGACAGGGCTCACTGAAGCTTTCTTT	CASSPAGTGLTEAFF
16	few	.	TRBV6-1	TRBJ1-5	TGTGCCCTGGGGGGGACGTGGGTCGAATCCAATCAGCCCCAGCATTTT	CALGGTWVESNQPQHF
16	.	TRBD1	TRBV15	TRBJ2-1	TGTGCCACCAGCAGAGATTGGGACAGGGGCTACAATGAGCAGTTCTTC	CATSRDWDRGYNEQFF
15	.	TRBD1	TRBV5-1	TRBJ1-1	TGCGCCAGCAGCTTTCGACGACAGGGGTTGACTGAAGCTTTCTTT	CASSFRRQGLTEAFF
14	few	TRBD2	TRBV20-1	TRBJ2-7	TGCAGTGCTAGAGAGACTAGCGGGAGTAGCGAGCAGTACTTC	CSARETSGSSEQYF
12	few	.	TRBV14	TRBJ2-7	TGTGCCAGCAGTGGGGCGGACTACGAGCAGTACTTC	CASSGADYEQYF
14	.	.	TRBV6-5	TRBJ1-1	TGTGCCAGCAGTTCCCCCAGGGGAGGGGTTGAAGCTTTCTTT	CASSSPRGGVEAFF
16	few	.	TRBV7-6	TRBJ2-1	TGTGCCAGCGGGGGCCTGGGGGGAGTCGGCTACAATGAGCAGTTCTTC	CASGGLGGVGYNEQFF
16	few	TRBD2	TRBV7-2	TRBJ2-1	TGTGCCAGCAGCCTGGGACTAGCGGCCCGATACAATGAGCAGTTCTTC	CASSLGLAARYNEQFF
16	few	TRBD2	TRBV7-2	TRBJ2-1	TGTGCCAGCAGCTTAACAGCGGGAGTAACCGGTCGGGGGCAGTTCTTC	CASSLTAGVTGRGQFF
12	.	.	TRBV30	TRBJ2-2	TGTGCCTGGAACGTGAGGACCGGGGAGCTGTTTTTT	CAWNVRTGELFF
15	few	.	TRBV4-1	TRBJ1-1	TGCGCCAGCAGCCACTTGGGTGTTTTGAACACTGAAGCTTTCTTT	CASSHLGVLNTEAFF
12	.	.	TRBV2	TRBJ2-5	TGTGCCAGCAGTGACAGTACAGGGACCCAGTACTTC	CASSDSTGTQYF
13	.	.	TRBV20-1	TRBJ2-1	TGCAGTGCTAGACAGGCCTCCTACAATGAGCAGTTCTTC	CSARQASYNEQFF
15	.	TRBD1	TRBV6-6	TRBJ1-2	TGTGCCAGCAGCCCGACAGGGATCGACTCCTATGGCTACACCTTC	CASSPTGIDSYGYTF
13	.	.	TRBV7-9	TRBJ2-5	TGTGCCAGCAGCTCAGACGGGCTGGCCGGGTGGTACTTC	CASSSDGLAGWYF
15	once	.	TRBV5-5	TRBJ2-1	TGTGCCAGCAGCTTGGAGGGAAGTCGAGCCAATGAGCAGTTCTTC	CASSLEGSRANEQFF